Presented here are 25 T cell receptor beta chains from one specimen sequenced in a study of CD8 T cells in ankylosing spondylitis. Using its own MiXCR run on the 5' RACE reads, TCRdb lists one record per CDR3 protein. The repertoire includes fewer than 350,000 distinct CDR3 sequences, approximately 10% of them detected once, and 9.1% sits in the top ten. The sequenced material came from blood, either unsorted or a sorted T cell fraction (not recorded which). All receptors derive from a female donor with ankylosing spondylitis or in good health (not recorded which).

In its sample, this clonotype was seen many times. The chain is built from TRBV13 and TRBJ1-6; weak D call: TRBD1 (5 bases). The CDR3 has 17 residues. The germline V and J ends were trimmed by 1 base and 5 bases, with 15 bases remaining between them. Germline V gene data show CDR1 as PRHDT and CDR2 as FYEKMQ (reference sequence). This CDR3 reads CASSLVVGRGDNSPLHF. DNA for the CDR3: TGTGCCAGCAGCTTAGTGGTTGGGAGGGGAGATAATTCACCCCTCCACTTT.

This clonotype was seen ten or more times. The chain uses TRBV5-1 and TRBJ1-2, with TRBD1 matching 10 bases. The CDR3 contains 14 residues. Germline V gives CDR1 SGHRS, CDR2 YFSETQ. V shed 4 bases, J shed 6 bases, and the junction held 6 bases outside the gene matches. The CDR3 DNA sequence: TGCGCCAGCAGCCTCCGGACAGGGGGGGATGGCTACACCTTC. Translation: CASSLRTGGDGYTF. Complete variable domain (other parts from reference TRBV5-1 and TRBJ1-2): KAGVTQTPRYLIKTRGQQVTLSCSPISGHRSVSWYQQTPGQGLQFLFEYFSETQRNKGNFPGRFSGRQFSNSRSEMNVSTLELGDSALYLCASSLRTGGDGYTFGSGTRLTVV.

The V and J genes are TRBV6-2 or TRBV6-3 and TRBJ2-1; 11 bases are shared with TRBD2. The germline gives CDR1 MNHEY, CDR2 SVGEGT. CDR3 length: 15 residues. The V segment lost 5 bases and the J segment 4 bases; nucleotides outside the gene matches: 4. The CDR3 DNA follows: TGTGCCAGCAGTCATACTAGCGGGGGATACAATGAGCAGTTCTTC. This gives the protein CASSHTSGGYNEQFF.

This clonotype was seen at least ten times. The chain carries TRBV5-6 and TRBJ2-1; perhaps D is TRBD1 or TRBD2 (5 bases each). This CDR3 spans 18 amino acids. V dropped 2 bases and J dropped 0 bases, with 18 bases sitting between them. From germline, CDR1 is SGHDT and CDR2 YYEEEE. Written as DNA, the CDR3 is TGTGCCAGCAGCTTAGGGGAGACTCGACGAAGCTCCTACAATGAGCAGTTCTTC. Residues: CASSLGETRRSSYNEQFF.

This clonotype has only a few counts. The J gene is TRBJ2-7, the V gene TRBV27, with 11 bases lining up with TRBD2. J was trimmed by 7 bases and V by 5 bases; bases with no gene match: 7. The CDR3 sequence is 14 residues long. Germline values: CDR1 MNHEY, CDR2 SMNVEV (reference sequence). For the CDR3, the DNA is TGTGCCAGCAGTCCACTAGCGGGAGCTAGGGAGCAGTACTTC. Translation: CASSPLAGAREQYF.

This clonotype was seen at least ten times. This chain joins TRBV15 and TRBJ1-1; a weak D match, TRBD1 (5 bases). V lost 0 bases to trimming and J lost 7 bases, with 12 bases between them. Germline V lookup: CDR1 LNHNV, CDR2 YYDKDF (reference sequence). The CDR3 has 14 residues. The CDR3 nucleotides read TGTGCCACCAGCAGAGATTTGACAGCCAGTGAAGCTTTCTTT. Amino acid sequence: CATSRDLTASEAFF.

This clonotype was seen ten or more times. This chain uses TRBV7-2 with TRBJ2-7; 7 positions match TRBD2. V was clipped by 4 bases and J by 3 bases; unmatched bases: 3. This CDR3 is built from 13 residues. Germline CDR1 reads SGHTA; CDR2 reads FQGNSA. In DNA, the CDR3 is TGTGCCAGCAGCTGGACTAGGAGCTACGAGCAGTACTTC. Translation: CASSWTRSYEQYF.

This clonotype was detected ten times or more. The rearrangement joins TRBV5-1 to TRBJ2-1, with a possible D match to TRBD2 (5 bases). The CDR3 is 14 residues long. Trimming pared 3 bases from V and 6 bases from J, leaving 13 bases between. CDR1 and CDR2 from the germline V gene are SGHRS and YFSETQ. The CDR3: CASSSAGLSNEQFF. DNA for the CDR3: TGCGCCAGCAGCTCGGCGGGTCTCTCCAATGAGCAGTTCTTC.

This chain connects TRBV6-1 to TRBJ1-1; 7 bases fit TRBD1. This CDR3 contains 15 residues. V gave up 3 bases and J gave up 3 bases; unmatched junction bases: 7. The germline CDR1 and CDR2 sequences are MNHNS and SASEGT. The CDR3 DNA is TGTGCCAGCAGTGAGTTGTACAGGGGCTACACTGAAGCTTTCTTT. Encoded protein: CASSELYRGYTEAFF.

The table lists this clonotype with many counts. This rearrangement joins TRBV20-1 to TRBJ1-1; 7 bases line up with TRBD1. CDR3 length: 15 residues. Germline V gene data show CDR1 as DFQATT and CDR2 as SNEGSKA (reference sequence). V dropped 6 bases and J dropped 3; count of bases not matched to a gene: 13. The CDR3 reads CSAPLTGNRDTEAFF. The CDR3 DNA reads TGCAGTGCGCCCCTGACAGGGAATCGGGACACTGAAGCTTTCTTT.

The chain combines TRBV5-1 with TRBJ2-6; D not certain. Trimming stripped 8 bases from V and 0 bases from J, with 6 bases between. Germline V CDR1 and CDR2: SGHRS, YFSETQ. The CDR3 runs to 13 residues. Here the CDR3 DNA reads TGCGCCAGTTGCATCTCTGGGGCCAACGTCCTGACTTTC. Its translation: CASCISGANVLTF.

This clonotype was recorded many times. The V gene is TRBV4-1, the J gene TRBJ1-1; D is unclear. CDR1 MGHRA and CDR2 YSYEKL come from the germline V gene. The length of the CDR3 is 13 residues. Trimming pared 1 base from V and 6 bases from J, leaving 9 bases between. CDR3 in amino acids: CASSQVAYAEAFF. The CDR3 nucleotides are TGCGCCAGCAGCCAAGTGGCTTACGCTGAAGCTTTCTTT.

This clonotype was detected many times. The chain has TRBV20-1 and TRBJ1-1, with 7 bases identical to TRBD1. V trimming: 0 bases; J trimming: 0 bases; junction bases outside the gene matches: 4. The germline gives CDR1 DFQATT, CDR2 SNEGSKA (reference sequence). The CDR3 is 15 residues long. The CDR3 is CSARDTGAMNTEAFF. CDR3 nucleotides: TGCAGTGCTAGAGATACAGGGGCCATGAACACTGAAGCTTTCTTT.

A few counts support this clonotype. This chain joins TRBV15 and TRBJ1-6; 10 nucleotides agree with TRBD1. Per the germline V gene, CDR1 is LNHNV and CDR2 is YYDKDF (reference sequence). This CDR3 has 16 residues. The trim removed 0 bases at V and 7 bases at J, leaving 3 bases unmatched. This CDR3 reads CATSRDPDRGNSPLHF. CDR3 nucleotide sequence: TGTGCCACCAGCAGAGATCCGGACAGGGGGAATTCACCCCTCCACTTT.

This clonotype is a singleton in its sample. A read error may be the cause here, since a much bigger clone is one base away. The chain joins TRBV11-2 to TRBJ1-2; D remains ambiguous. The germline gives CDR1 SGHAT, CDR2 FQNNGV. CDR3 size: 17 residues. The CDR3 loop reads CASSPFPALRTNYGYAF. DNA of the CDR3: TGTGCCAGCAGCCCCTTTCCGGCGCTGCGGACTAACTATGGCTACGCCTTC.

In this sample, this clonotype turned up many times. The chain employs TRBV7-9 and TRBJ2-1; TRBD2 matches 12 bases. Trimming took 2 bases from V and 9 from J; bases not matched to a gene: 8. This CDR3 spans 16 amino acids. Per the germline V gene, CDR1 is SEHNR and CDR2 is FQNEAQ (reference sequence). The CDR3, as DNA: TGTGCCAGCAGCTTAATCCTAGCGGGGGGGCCCGGTGAGCAGTTCTTC. As protein: CASSLILAGGPGEQFF.

The chain couples TRBV19 to TRBJ2-1; 9 nucleotides agree with TRBD2. V lost 8 bases to trimming and J lost 0 bases; unmatched junction nucleotides: 14. The CDR3 consists of 18 residues. Germline V lookup: CDR1 LNHDA, CDR2 SQIVND (reference sequence). The CDR3 loop is CASGSGGRAPHSYNEQFF. The CDR3 coding sequence is TGTGCCAGTGGGAGTGGCGGGAGGGCCCCCCACTCCTACAATGAGCAGTTCTTC. The entire variable domain, with the rest obtained from reference TRBV19 and TRBJ2-1, is as follows: DGGITQSPKYLFRKEGQNVTLSCEQNLNHDAMYWYRQDPGQGLRLIYYSQIVNDFQKGDIAEGYSVSREKKESFPLTVTSAQKNPTAFYLCASGSGGRAPHSYNEQFFGPGTRLTVL.

In its sample, this clonotype was seen many times. The V and J genes are TRBV12-3 or TRBV12-4 and TRBJ2-4; D remains unclear. Trimming cost V 5 bases and J 2 bases, with 13 bases left between them. This CDR3 region has 15 residues. Here the CDR3 reads CASSPIGATKNIQYF. The DNA for the CDR3 is TGTGCCAGCAGTCCCATTGGAGCGACCAAAAACATTCAGTACTTC.

This clonotype was found many times. The DNA of the CDR3 is TGCAGCGCCTCCTGGGGACGGTCCTACGAGCAGTACTTC. Translation: CSASWGRSYEQYF. The chain has TRBV29-1 and TRBJ2-7; D assignment may be TRBD1 or TRBD2 (5 bases each). Germline values: CDR1 SQVTM, CDR2 ANQGSEA. The CDR3 totals 13 residues. V lost 7 bases to trimming and J lost 1 base, with 14 bases between them.

V is TRBV5-1 and J is TRBJ2-5, with TRBD2 as a possible D gene (6 bases). V gave up 3 bases and J gave up 5 bases, with 17 bases separating them. This CDR3 is built from 15 residues. Looked up from germline, CDR1 is SGHRS and CDR2 is YFSETQ. The CDR3 sequence: CASSSTGTVGETQYF. The CDR3 region has the DNA TGCGCCAGCAGCTCGACCGGGACTGTCGGGGAGACCCAGTACTTC.

The V gene is TRBV19, the J gene TRBJ1-1, with TRBD1 matching 7 bases. The CDR3 has 13 residues. The J segment lost 3 bases and the V segment lost 7 bases, leaving 5 bases of the junction unmatched. In germline, CDR1 is LNHDA, CDR2 SQIVND (reference sequence). The CDR3 protein is CASKGRGDTEAFF. In DNA, the CDR3 is TGTGCCAGTAAAGGCAGGGGGGACACTGAAGCTTTCTTT.

This clonotype was counted many times. The V and J genes are TRBV27 and TRBJ1-6; D possibly corresponds to TRBD1 (5 bases). Germline-derived CDR1 and CDR2 are MNHEY and SMNVEV (reference sequence). The CDR3 sequence is 13 residues long. The ends were cut back, 8 bases at V and 7 bases at J, with 12 bases in the middle. In DNA form, the CDR3 reads TGTGCCAGCGGGGACCGTCGAAATTCACCCCTCCACTTT. This translates into CASGDRRNSPLHF.

This clonotype showed up many times. The rearrangement links TRBV20-1 to TRBJ2-1, with TRBD2 identical over 8 bases. The J segment lost 5 bases and the V segment lost 3 bases, leaving 9 bases of the junction unmatched. This CDR3 comprises 15 residues. CDR1 is DFQATT and CDR2 is SNEGSKA in the germline V gene (reference sequence). The CDR3 protein is CSASPWAGGDNEQFF. The CDR3, as DNA: TGCAGTGCTAGCCCCTGGGCGGGAGGTGACAATGAGCAGTTCTTC.

This clonotype was recorded a few times. The chain has TRBV6-5 and TRBJ1-2; D ambiguous. Trimming stripped 2 bases from V and 4 bases from J, with 8 bases between. Germline assignment: CDR1 MNHEY and CDR2 SVGAGI. The CDR3 contains 13 residues. CDR3 nucleotides: TGTGCCAGCAGTTACGCTGGCGGCTATGGCTACACCTTC. It codes for CASSYAGGYGYTF.

This sequence joins TRBV5-1 and TRBJ2-7, with D hard to call. The CDR3 is made up of 15 amino acids. V shed 1 base and J shed 0 bases, with 11 bases lying between them. Germline CDR1 reads SGHRS; CDR2 reads YFSETQ. The CDR3 loop is CASSLRSESSYEQYF. CDR3 nucleotides: TGCGCCAGCAGCTTGAGGTCTGAGAGCTCCTACGAGCAGTACTTC.